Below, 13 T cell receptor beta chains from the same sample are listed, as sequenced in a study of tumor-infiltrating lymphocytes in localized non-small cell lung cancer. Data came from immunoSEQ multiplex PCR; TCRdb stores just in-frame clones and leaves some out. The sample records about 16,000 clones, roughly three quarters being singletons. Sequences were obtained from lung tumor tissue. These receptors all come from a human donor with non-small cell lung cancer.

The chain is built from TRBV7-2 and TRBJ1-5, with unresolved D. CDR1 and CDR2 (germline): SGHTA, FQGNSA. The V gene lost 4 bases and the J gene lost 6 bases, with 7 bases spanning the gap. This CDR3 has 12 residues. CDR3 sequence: CASSSLGQPQHF. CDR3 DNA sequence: TGTGCCAGCAGCTCTCTTGGTCAGCCCCAGCATTTT.

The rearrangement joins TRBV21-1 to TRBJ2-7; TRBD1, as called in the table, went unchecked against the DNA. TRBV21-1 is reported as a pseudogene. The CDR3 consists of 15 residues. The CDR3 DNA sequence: TGTGCCAGCAGCAAACACATGGTTTCCCTCTACGAGCAGTACTTC. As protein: CASSKHMVSLYEQYF.

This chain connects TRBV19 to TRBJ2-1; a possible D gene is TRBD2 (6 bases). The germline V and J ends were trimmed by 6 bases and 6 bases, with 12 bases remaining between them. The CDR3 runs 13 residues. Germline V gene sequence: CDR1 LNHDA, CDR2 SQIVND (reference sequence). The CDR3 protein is CASRGGSGNEQFF. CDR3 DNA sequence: TGTGCCAGTAGGGGGGGTTCTGGCAATGAGCAGTTCTTC.

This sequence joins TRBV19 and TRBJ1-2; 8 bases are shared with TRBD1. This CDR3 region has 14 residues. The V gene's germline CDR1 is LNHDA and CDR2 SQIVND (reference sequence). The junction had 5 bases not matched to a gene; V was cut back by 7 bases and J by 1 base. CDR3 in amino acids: CASNDRGGNYGYTF. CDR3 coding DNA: TGTGCCAGTAACGACAGGGGAGGTAACTATGGCTACACCTTC.

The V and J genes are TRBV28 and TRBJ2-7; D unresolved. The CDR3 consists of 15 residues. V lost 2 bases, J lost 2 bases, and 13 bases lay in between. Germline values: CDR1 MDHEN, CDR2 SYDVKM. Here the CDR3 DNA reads TGTGCCAGCAGTTTAGGGTCAATTTCCCCCTACGAGCAGTACTTC. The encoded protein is CASSLGSISPYEQYF.

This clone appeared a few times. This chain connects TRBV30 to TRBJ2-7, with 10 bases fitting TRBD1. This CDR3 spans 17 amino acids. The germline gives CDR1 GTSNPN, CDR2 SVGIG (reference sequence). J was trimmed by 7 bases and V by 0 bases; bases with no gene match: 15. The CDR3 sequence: CAWSVRRQGALSGEQYF. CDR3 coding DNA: TGTGCCTGGAGTGTACGTCGACAGGGGGCGCTTAGTGGTGAGCAGTACTTC.

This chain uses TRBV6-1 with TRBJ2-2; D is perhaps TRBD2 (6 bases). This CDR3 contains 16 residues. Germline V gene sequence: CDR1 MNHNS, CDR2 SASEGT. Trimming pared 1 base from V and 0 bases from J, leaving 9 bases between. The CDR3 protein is CASSEVWGANTGELFF. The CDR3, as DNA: TGTGCCAGCAGTGAAGTATGGGGGGCGAACACCGGGGAGCTGTTTTTT.

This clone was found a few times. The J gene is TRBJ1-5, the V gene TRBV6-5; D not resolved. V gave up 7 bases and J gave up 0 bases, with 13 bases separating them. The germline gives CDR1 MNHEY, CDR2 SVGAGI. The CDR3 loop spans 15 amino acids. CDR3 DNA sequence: TGTGCCAGCAAACGGACGGAATATAGCAATCAGCCCCAGCATTTT. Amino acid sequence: CASKRTEYSNQPQHF.

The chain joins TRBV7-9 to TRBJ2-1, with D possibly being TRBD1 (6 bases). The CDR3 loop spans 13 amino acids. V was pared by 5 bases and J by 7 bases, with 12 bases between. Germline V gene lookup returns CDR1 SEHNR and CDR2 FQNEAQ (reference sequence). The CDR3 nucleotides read TGTGCCAGCAGCCATGAGGGGGAAAATGAGCAGTTCTTC. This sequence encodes CASSHEGENEQFF.

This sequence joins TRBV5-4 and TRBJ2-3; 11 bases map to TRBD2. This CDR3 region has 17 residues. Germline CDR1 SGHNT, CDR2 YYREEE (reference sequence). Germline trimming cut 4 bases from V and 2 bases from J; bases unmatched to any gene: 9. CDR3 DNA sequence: TGTGCCAGCAGCCCACTTCCGGGACTAGCGGTCACAGATACGCAGTATTTT. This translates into CASSPLPGLAVTDTQYF.

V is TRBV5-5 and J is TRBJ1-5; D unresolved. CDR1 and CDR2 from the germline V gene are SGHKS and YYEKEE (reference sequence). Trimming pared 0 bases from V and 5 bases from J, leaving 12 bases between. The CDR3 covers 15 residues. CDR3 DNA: TGTGCCAGCAGCTTGGAATTGACGACACATCAGCCCCAGCATTTT. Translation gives CASSLELTTHQPQHF.

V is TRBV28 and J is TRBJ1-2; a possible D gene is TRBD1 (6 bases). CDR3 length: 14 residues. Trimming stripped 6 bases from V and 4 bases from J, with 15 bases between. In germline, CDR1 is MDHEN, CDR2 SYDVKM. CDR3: CASSSGGGSYGYTF. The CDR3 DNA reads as TGTGCCAGCAGCTCCGGGGGCGGGAGCTATGGCTACACCTTC.

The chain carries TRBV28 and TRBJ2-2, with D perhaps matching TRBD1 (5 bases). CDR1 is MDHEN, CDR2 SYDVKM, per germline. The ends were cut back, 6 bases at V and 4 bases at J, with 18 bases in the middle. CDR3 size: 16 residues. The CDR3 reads CASSLVDSLLTGELFF. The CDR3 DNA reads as TGTGCCAGCAGCCTTGTCGACAGCCTACTCACCGGGGAGCTGTTTTTT.